This TCR beta chain was identified in a study of shared clonotypes between healthy human individuals. The deep-level immunoSEQ assay was used. Using immunoSEQ multiplex PCR, the repertoire was profiled, and TCRdb retains in-frame clones only, with some absent. The table includes 2 million to 3 million clones, around nine tenths detected once. Study outcomes and limitations: Donor scarcity curtailed the genetic and exposure-history diversity represented herein. The sampled material consisted only of blood, and tissue repertoires are likely to differ.

In the case of this clone: Its specificity is not known.

Sequencing was carried out using naive CD4+ T cells sorted from blood. Subset in this sample: CD45RA+ positively selected. The sequence was obtained from a man in his late teens or twenties in good health.

For the CDR3, the DNA is TGTGCCACTGGCCCGAATAGCGGGAGGGCCCTGGAGACCCAGTACTTC. Amino acids: CATGPNSGRALETQYF. J is TRBJ2-5 and V is TRBV19; TRBD2 agrees at 11 bases. The CDR3 spans 16 residues. Germline CDR1 is LNHDA and CDR2 is SQIVND (reference sequence). Unmatched junction bases numbered 15, after V lost 10 bases and J lost 5 bases.